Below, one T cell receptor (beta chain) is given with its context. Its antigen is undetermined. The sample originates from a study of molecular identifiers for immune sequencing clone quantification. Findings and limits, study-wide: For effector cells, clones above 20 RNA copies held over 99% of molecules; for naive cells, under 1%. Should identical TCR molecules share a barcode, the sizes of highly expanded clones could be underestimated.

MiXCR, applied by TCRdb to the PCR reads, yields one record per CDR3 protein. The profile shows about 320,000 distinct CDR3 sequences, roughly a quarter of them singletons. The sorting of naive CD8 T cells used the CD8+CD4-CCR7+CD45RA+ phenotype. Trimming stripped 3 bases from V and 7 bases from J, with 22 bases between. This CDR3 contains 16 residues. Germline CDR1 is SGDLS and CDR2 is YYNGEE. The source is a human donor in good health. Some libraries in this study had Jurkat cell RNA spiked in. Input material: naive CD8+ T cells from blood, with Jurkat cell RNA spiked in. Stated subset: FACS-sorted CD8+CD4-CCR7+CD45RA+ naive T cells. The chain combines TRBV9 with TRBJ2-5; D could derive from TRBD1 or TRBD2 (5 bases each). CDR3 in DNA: TGTGCCAGCAGCGCCAGAACCGGGACGGCCAAAGCGACCCAGTACTTC. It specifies CASSARTGTAKATQYF.